The present T cell receptor (beta chain) was sequenced within a study of shared clonotypes between healthy human individuals. The CDR3 is 15 residues long. Germline V gene sequence: CDR1 WNHNN, CDR2 SYGVQD (reference sequence). Trimming cost V 2 bases and J 5 bases; bases outside gene matches: 9. Findings and limits, study-wide: In contrast to clonotypes shared by all four donors, non-shared clonotypes had lower generation probabilities. Read depth was anticipated to influence clonotype sharing among donors. Of the naive CD4 clonotypes, around 5% were shared across a few donors.

As concerns this clone: Its target is unknown.

Those who donated, Caucasian adults without exception, all lived in Nashville, Tennessee. Here immunoSEQ multiplex PCR was the method, and the copy in TCRdb shows in-frame clones only, minus some. The sample has roughly 2.5 million clones, just over 90% seen once; the top ten hold roughly 0.14%. This TCR came from a man younger than 30 in good health. This rearrangement joins TRBV10-1 to TRBJ2-7; 7 bases match TRBD1. Material: naive CD4+ T cells sorted from blood. Subset denoted: CD45RA+ positively selected. CDR3 DNA: TGCGCCAGCAGTGAGGGCGACAGGGTAGGCGACGAGCAGTACTTC. As protein: CASSEGDRVGDEQYF.